These 12 T cell receptor beta chains came from one sample sequenced in a study of T cell responses to AZD1222 COVID-19 vaccine. Here immunoSEQ multiplex PCR was the method, and the copy in TCRdb shows in-frame clones only, minus some. Altogether approximately 140,000 clones are present, 90% being singletons, with the ten largest covering roughly 3.1%. The sequenced sample was peripheral blood, obtained on day 0 of AZD1222 vaccination. Every receptor here comes from an adult in good health.

The chain carries TRBV29-1 and TRBJ1-3; D is perhaps TRBD1 (5 bases). Trimming left V 3 bases short and J 7 bases short, with 19 bases between. The germline V gene encodes CDR1 SQVTM and CDR2 ANQGSEA. The CDR3 contains 15 residues. CDR3 bases: TGCAGCGTTGAGTTGGACACGTCTCCCGGGAACACCATATATTTT. Amino acid sequence: CSVELDTSPGNTIYF.

This chain joins TRBV6-5 and TRBJ2-5; 11 positions match TRBD2. CDR3 length equals 15 residues. Losses at the gene ends were 6 bases for V and 5 bases for J; bases not matched to a gene: 8. Germline loops: CDR1 MNHEY, CDR2 SVGAGI. CDR3 sequence (DNA): TGTGCCAGCAGCCGACTAGCGGGGAGGTTCGAGACCCAGTACTTC. Translated, it gives CASSRLAGRFETQYF.

The chain couples TRBV2 to TRBJ1-4, with 7 bases aligning to TRBD1. V lost 3 bases to trimming and J lost 8 bases; unmatched junction nucleotides: 6. In germline, CDR1 is SNHLY, CDR2 FYNNEI. CDR3 length: 14 residues. CDR3 nucleotide sequence: TGTGCCAGCAGTGAGACAGGGTACGGGGAAAAACTGTTTTTT. This sequence encodes CASSETGYGEKLFF.

This chain joins TRBV19 and TRBJ2-7, with a tentative D call TRBD2 (8 bases). Trimming shortened V by 9 bases and J by 4 bases, and 13 bases separated the two germline ends. The CDR3 is made up of 12 amino acids. Germline V gene sequence: CDR1 LNHDA, CDR2 SQIVND (reference sequence). CDR3 bases: TGTGCCAGCGGGAGGGGGCCGTACGAGCAGTACTTC. This encodes CASGRGPYEQYF.

The chain recombines TRBV6-5 with TRBJ1-2; perhaps TRBD1 as D (5 bases). The germline V gene encodes CDR1 MNHEY and CDR2 SVGAGI. The CDR3 is 13 residues long. V shed 4 bases and J shed 7 bases, with 13 bases lying between them. The chain's CDR3 is CASSLPGGAGYTF. CDR3 DNA sequence: TGTGCCAGCAGTTTACCGGGAGGGGCTGGCTACACCTTC.

In regard to this clone: The junction does not match germline at one end; this may be a read error. The V call is TRBV6-6, the J call TRBJ1-6, with D unresolved. CDR3 length equals 15 residues. Germline assignment: CDR1 MNHNY and CDR2 SVGAGI (reference sequence). The DNA of the CDR3 is TGTGCCAGCACCAGATCGCAGGCGGATAAGTCACCCCTCCACTTT. This gives the protein CASTRSQADKSPLHF.

Details on this clone: Other nucleotide sequences from this sample produce the same CDR3. The chain joins TRBV19 to TRBJ1-4; TRBD1 might be the D (5 bases). The CDR3 totals 14 residues. The V gene's germline CDR1 is LNHDA and CDR2 SQIVND (reference sequence). V was pared by 3 bases and J by 4 bases, with 9 bases between. CDR3 nucleotide sequence: TGTGCCAGTAGTATGGGGCAGCTTAATGAAAAACTGTTTTTT. Encoded protein: CASSMGQLNEKLFF.

CDR3 protein: CATSTGTLNEKLFF. CDR3 bases: TGCGCCACCTCGACCGGGACCCTTAATGAAAAACTGTTTTTT. The chain joins TRBV5-1 to TRBJ1-4; a weak D match, TRBD1 (5 bases). The V end was cut by 9 bases, the J end by 4 bases, with 16 bases between. Germline V gene lookup returns CDR1 SGHRS and CDR2 YFSETQ. This CDR3 is 14 amino acids long.

This chain connects TRBV19 to TRBJ2-7; weak D call: TRBD1 (6 bases). CDR3 size: 14 residues. Per germline, CDR1 LNHDA and CDR2 SQIVND (reference sequence). V dropped 6 bases and J dropped 2 bases, with 14 bases sitting between them. CDR3 sequence reads: CASSLARDTYEQYF. As DNA, the CDR3 is TGTGCCAGTAGCCTCGCCCGGGACACCTACGAGCAGTACTTC. Full variable domain (missing parts from reference TRBV19 and TRBJ2-7): DGGITQSPKYLFRKEGQNVTLSCEQNLNHDAMYWYRQDPGQGLRLIYYSQIVNDFQKGDIAEGYSVSREKKESFPLTVTSAQKNPTAFYLCASSLARDTYEQYFGPGTRLTVT.

CDR3 nucleotide sequence: TGTGCCAGCAGCCCTCCGGGGGTCTACGAGCAGTACTTC. Protein: CASSPPGVYEQYF. V gene TRBV7-9 combines with J gene TRBJ2-7, with D possibly matching TRBD2 (6 bases). Deletions cut 5 bases from V and 3 bases from J, with 11 bases between. Germline V gene data show CDR1 as SEHNR and CDR2 as FQNEAQ (reference sequence). CDR3 size: 13 residues.

The chain combines TRBV19 with TRBJ2-1; 9 bases line up with TRBD1. The germline CDR1 and CDR2 sequences are LNHDA and SQIVND (reference sequence). The length of the CDR3 is 15 residues. V dropped 3 bases and J dropped 6; count of bases not matched to a gene: 6. The CDR3 nucleotides read TGTGCCAGTAGTATCGGGACAGGGTACGGCAATGAGCAGTTCTTC. This encodes CASSIGTGYGNEQFF.

V gene TRBV5-1 combines with J gene TRBJ2-2; D remains unclear. V was cut by 7 bases and J by 4 bases, with 8 bases left in between. The CDR3 loop spans 12 amino acids. Germline V gene sequence: CDR1 SGHRS, CDR2 YFSETQ. Here the CDR3 DNA reads TGCGCCAGCGGGCGTCCCACCGGGGAGCTGTTTTTT. Residues: CASGRPTGELFF.